This TCR beta chain derives from a study of identical twins. In germline, CDR1 is MNHEY, CDR2 SVGAGI. The germline V and J ends were trimmed by 0 bases and 6 bases, with 14 bases remaining between them. The CDR3 is 16 amino acids. This clonotype appeared a few times. TCRdb redid the calling of the 5' RACE reads with MiXCR, one entry per CDR3 protein. The sample carries some 600,000 distinct CDR3 sequences, just over 7% recorded once. The same sample was also studied in work on yellow fever vaccine responses in identical twins.

The sample consisted of PBMCs. This clonotype was obtained from a woman between 18 and 29 years old in good health. The rearrangement uses TRBV6-5 and TRBJ2-2; either TRBD1 or TRBD2 may supply D (6 bases each). DNA of the CDR3: TGTGCCAGCAGTTACTCGGCCCCGGGGGCCGCCGGGGAGCTGTTTTTT. Amino acids: CASSYSAPGAAGELFF.